Listed below are T cell receptor beta chains from one sample, sequenced in a study of blood T cell repertoires in COVID-19. Assay: immunoSEQ multiplex PCR; the TCRdb copy retains only in-frame clones and omits some. The sample consists of roughly 330,000 clones, 86% of them appearing once. The material sequenced was peripheral blood. All receptors come from a woman in her forties or fifties with acute or convalescent COVID-19. The CDR3 runs from the conserved cysteine through the conserved F or W. The order of the fields is V gene, CDR3 protein.

TRBV9	CASSVEGLAGVWDEQYF
TRBV19	CASSYSHPRRETQYF
TRBV28	CASGEREVYEQYF
TRBV6-1	CASSEFIIRTNTEAFF
TRBV5-8	CASSLQVSNYGYTF
TRBV27	CASSFGRNYGYTF
TRBV28	CASSILRGAYYNEQFF
TRBV5-6	CASSLGPGYEQYF
TRBV2	CASSAFTGSNTEAFF
TRBV19	CASSSVAGALETQYF
TRBV29-1	CSVEGVSGSADTQYF
TRBV7-6	CASSWAPLTTGELFF
TRBV9	CASSVEGTVINSPLHF
TRBV6-2/TRBV6-3	CASSYSSGRGSEQFF
TRBV11-2	CASSSYLTGDSYEQYF
TRBV7-3	CASIHSNRNTEAFF
TRBV5-1	CASSLGLALEQFF
TRBV7-9	CASSEGQGVGEQYF
TRBV7-9	CASNQGAGETQYF
TRBV2	CASSHGGVGNQPQHF
TRBV24-1	CATSEGGGYQPQHF
TRBV20-1	CSASKRGGLRNTQYF
TRBV19	CASSIDAGRNWYGYTF
TRBV27	CASSPRGGVDKAFF
TRBV7-2	CASSLAPAGANVLTF
TRBV27	CASRIRGNTEAFF
TRBV5-1	CASSLRRQDGEAFF
TRBV6-2/TRBV6-3	CASTPQGNTGELFF
TRBV27	CASSLSWRAGGYTF
TRBV6-2/TRBV6-3	CASSLLAGDYNEQFF
TRBV10-3	CAITTGQLTGELFF
TRBV7-9	CASSSWQGVTDTQYF
TRBV6-5	CASILNHRAGNTIYF
TRBV5-4	CASSPGLAGVWSYEQYF
TRBV11-1	CASSQTSGRNEQFF
TRBV27	CASSHRDSSNEQYF
TRBV7-9	CASSVKRNTGELFF
TRBV18	CASSPTLGQEGNIQYF
TRBV18	CASSPQAASKNIQYF
TRBV27	CASSLLAGYTGELFF
TRBV27	CASQRASGNFGNEQFF